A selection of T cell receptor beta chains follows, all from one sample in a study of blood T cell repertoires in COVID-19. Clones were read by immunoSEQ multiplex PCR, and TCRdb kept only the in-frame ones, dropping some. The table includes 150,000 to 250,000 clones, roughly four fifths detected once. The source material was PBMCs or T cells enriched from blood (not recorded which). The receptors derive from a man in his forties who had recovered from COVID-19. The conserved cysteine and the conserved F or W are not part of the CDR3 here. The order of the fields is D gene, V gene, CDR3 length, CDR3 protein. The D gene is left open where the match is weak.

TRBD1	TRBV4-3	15	ASSHWDSSSGANVLT
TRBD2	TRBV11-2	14	ASRESGSGGTDTQY
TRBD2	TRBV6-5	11	ASKMGLAGEQY
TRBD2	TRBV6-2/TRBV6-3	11	ASSRLAEETQY
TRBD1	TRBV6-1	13	ASRPEDRETGELF
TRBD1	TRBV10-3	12	AISVDREKDGYT
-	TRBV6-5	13	ASSPFLSGPNEQF
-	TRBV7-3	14	ASSLAGLRDPGELF
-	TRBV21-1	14	ASRPKGGLNNSPLH
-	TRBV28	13	ASSTGTPSNQPQH
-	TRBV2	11	ATFGQTNEKLF
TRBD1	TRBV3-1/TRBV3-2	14	ASSQDLRTGRTEAF
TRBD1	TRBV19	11	ASSRTGSEKLF
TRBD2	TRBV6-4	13	ASSETSGSVDTQY
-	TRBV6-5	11	ASSWGRDTEAF
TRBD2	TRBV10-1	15	ASSGLAGGLRTDTQY